The TCR beta chain under discussion was sequenced for a study of blood T cell repertoires in COVID-19 (TCRdb year 2020). Regarding the research as a whole: Samples from collaborators originated in the United States, Italy and Spain and spanned both the acute and convalescent phases of COVID-19. The material from the prospective study consisted of cDNA or gDNA derived from T cells, B-cell-depleted T cells, or PBMCs. Subjects who had been exposed to COVID-19, were actively infected with it, or had recovered from it provided the deeply sampled blood TCRbeta repertoires that made up the dataset. A freely available public database, intended as a resource for researchers studying the immune response to SARS-CoV-2, is where the repertoires were released. Samples came from the ongoing ImmuneRACE study (first 160 participants) plus 1,254 subjects from 6 global collaborators. Nearly every sample came with metadata listing a de-identified subject ID, COVID-19 status, age in years and sex. HLA class I and class II types, where available, came from metadata supplied by the sample provider rather than from assay-based typing.

Enrolling through a virtual design, the prospective study's participants ranged in age from roughly 18 to 89 years and lived across about two dozen United States geographic areas. Cohort assignment in the prospective study relied on participant-reported clinical history from a screening survey and a study questionnaire. In the prospective study, mobile phlebotomists collected whole blood, serum and a nasopharyngeal or oropharyngeal swab from each participant. Prospective study participants could optionally give additional blood draws and questionnaires over a roughly two-month period. Blood samples from the prospective study were shipped frozen or at room temperature prior to DNA extraction. V is clipped by 3 bases and J by 10 bases, and the sequence between their germline boundaries is 15 bases long. The CDR3 runs 13 amino acids, cysteine and phenylalanine included. The CDR3 DNA has 39 bases and is translated from base 1. CDR1 and CDR2 are read off the germline V gene as SGHAT and FQNNGV.

The immunoSEQ Assay, a bias-controlled multiplex PCR, was used to amplify TCRbeta CDR3 regions from genomic DNA. As for the authors' bioinformatics: Nucleated cell counts per sample were estimated from amplification of reference gene primers within the assay. To quantify the absolute abundance of each unique TCRbeta CDR3 rearrangement, sequence reads were collapsed and filtered. For each sample, productive Simpson clonality was calculated as the square root of Simpson's diversity index over productive rearrangements. TCRdb took over this immuneACCESS table, retaining in-frame rearrangements with V and J assigned. Such tables are incomplete; in checked studies, under half of the missing clones stem from an unresolved V gene, and the remainder is unexplained. V, J and clone size were drawn from that table, and D and trimming were deduced from the DNA. The sample profile shows under 200,000 clones; approximately 79% of them were found once. In total, the top ten clones hold more than 4.5% of the sample.

The paper's findings and limits, for the study overall: How much clinical and demographic metadata was included differed by source and by participant, and the metadata was provided uncurated.

This clone was counted a few times. Its antigen remains undetermined. Within one base of it there is no much larger clone, and no base qualities were kept. The rearranged chain carries TRBV11-2 and TRBJ1-1, with the D gene uncertain. The receptor was derived from an older woman with acute COVID-19. What was sequenced was PBMCs or T cells enriched from blood (not recorded which). CDR3 reads: CASSFSWAAAAFF. The DNA reads TGTGCCAGCAGCTTCTCTTGGGCAGCAGCAGCTTTCTTT.